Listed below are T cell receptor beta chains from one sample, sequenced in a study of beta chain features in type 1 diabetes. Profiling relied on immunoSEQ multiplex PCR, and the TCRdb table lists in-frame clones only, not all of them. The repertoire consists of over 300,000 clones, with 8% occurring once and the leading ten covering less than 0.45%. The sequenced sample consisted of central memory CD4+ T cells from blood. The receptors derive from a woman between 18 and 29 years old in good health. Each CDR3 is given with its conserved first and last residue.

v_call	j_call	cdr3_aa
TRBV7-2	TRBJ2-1	CASSSYSGSTYNEQFF
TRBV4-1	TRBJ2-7	CASSQDRKYEQYF
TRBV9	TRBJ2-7	CASSAYRDAVRYEQYF
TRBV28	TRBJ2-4	CASSLRAGLNIQYF
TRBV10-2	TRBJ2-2	CASSLVGGNTGELFF
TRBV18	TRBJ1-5	CASSRTGDNQPQHF
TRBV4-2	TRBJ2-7	CASSQEANSYEQYF
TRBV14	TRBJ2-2	CASSQFWDLNTGELFF
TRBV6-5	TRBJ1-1	CASSYSGTSNTEAFF
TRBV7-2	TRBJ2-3	CASSPMGGRVTDTQYF
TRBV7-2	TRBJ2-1	CASSLGGLAGGNEQFF
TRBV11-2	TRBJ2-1	CASSHPKVGSSYNEQFF
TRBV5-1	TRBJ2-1	CASSLSGGLYNEQFF
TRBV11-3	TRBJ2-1	CASSSGGLAADEQFF
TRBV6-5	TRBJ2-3	CANSYSLEDPTDTQYF
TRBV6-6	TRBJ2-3	CAIERGNGDTQYF
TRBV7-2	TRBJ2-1	CASSLTSISYNEQFF
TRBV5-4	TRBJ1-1	CASSFSLEGNTEAFF
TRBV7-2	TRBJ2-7	CASSLGTYEQYF
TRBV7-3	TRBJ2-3	CASSLTGGTDTQYF
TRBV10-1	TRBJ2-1	CASSESLGLAGSNEQFF
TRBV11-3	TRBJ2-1	CASSLGRRGEQFF
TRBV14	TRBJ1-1	CASSLGPQGAITAFF
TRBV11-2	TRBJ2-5	CASSLQAGGGETQYF
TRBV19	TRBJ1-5	CASSGIAGGSNQPQHF
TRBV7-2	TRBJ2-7	CASSLTSQKGFLSYEQYF
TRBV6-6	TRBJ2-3	CASSYSAGKVTDTQYF
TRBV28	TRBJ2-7	CASSRPYEQYF
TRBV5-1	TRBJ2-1	CASRPGTSDYNEQFF
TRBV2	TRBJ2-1	CASTISRGQQFF
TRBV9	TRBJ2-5	CAGSVGNAGGETQYF
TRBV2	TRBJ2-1	CASPRFGQDEQFF
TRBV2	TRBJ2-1	CASSESWRQGSQFF
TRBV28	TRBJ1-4	CASSLLQGGKGLFF
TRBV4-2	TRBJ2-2	CASKPEGRTGELFF
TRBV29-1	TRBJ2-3	CSAAGTGRGDTQYF
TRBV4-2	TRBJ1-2	CASSQVVDANYGYTF
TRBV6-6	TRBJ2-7	CASSLPGSPEQYF
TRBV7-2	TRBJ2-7	CASSLDQYSYEQYF
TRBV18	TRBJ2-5	CASSWGLQETQYF
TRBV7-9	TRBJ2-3	CASSSAVGATTDTQYF
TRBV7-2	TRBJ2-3	CASGFRAHTDTQYF
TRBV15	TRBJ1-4	CATSRRQGANEKLFF
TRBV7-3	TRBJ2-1	CASSFAGGPAEQFF
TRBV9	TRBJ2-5	CASSVAGGQETQYF
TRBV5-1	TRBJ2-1	CASKRQSSYNEQFF
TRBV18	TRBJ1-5	CASSRGPVNQPQHF
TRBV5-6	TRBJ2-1	CASSLGGRLAGSGNEQFF
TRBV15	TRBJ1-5	CATSRADQPQHF